This T cell receptor (beta chain) comes out of a study of OX40 agonist ivuxolimab in advanced cancers. Study context: Patients were dosed with the agonistic anti-OX40 (CD134) antibody ivuxolimab.

Method: immunoSEQ multiplex PCR; TCRdb's copy keeps in-frame clones and lacks some. The sample gives about 77,000 clones, around 86% of which show up once; about 5.9% is in the top ten. In the case of this clone: Its antigen is unidentified.

General observations from the study: CD8+ T cells averaged more expanded clones than CD4+.

With V trimmed by 7 bases and J by 9 bases, 6 bases remained unmatched. CDR1 and CDR2 from the germline V gene are ENHRY and SYGVKD. There are 14 residues in the CDR3. The sequence was obtained from an adult with an advanced solid tumor such as melanoma, head and neck, liver or kidney cancer. The J gene is TRBJ2-1, the V gene TRBV10-3; 13 positions agree with TRBD2. The material was CD4+ or CD8+ T cells sorted from blood, obtained in a trial of the OX40 agonist ivuxolimab. CDR3 nucleotides: TGTGCCATCACTGGGACTAGCGGGATTAGTGAGCAGTTCTTC. Translated: CAITGTSGISEQFF.